The source of this T cell receptor beta chain is a study of technical replicates of blood from a handful of donors. This table comes from immunoSEQ multiplex PCR, and its TCRdb copy is limited to in-frame clones, with some not included. The sample lists 70,000 to 85,000 clones, 80% to 95% occurring once. This CDR3 has 14 residues. Trimming pared 2 bases from V and 1 base from J, leaving 8 bases between. Germline CDR1 is MNHEY and CDR2 is SMNVEV (reference sequence). The J gene is TRBJ2-5, the V gene TRBV27; no definite D call. The clonotype comes from a human donor in good health. The sequenced sample was T cells isolated from PBMCs. For the CDR3, the DNA is TGTGCCAGCAGTTTAATCGGCGGCCAAGAGACCCAGTACTTC. Protein product: CASSLIGGQETQYF.